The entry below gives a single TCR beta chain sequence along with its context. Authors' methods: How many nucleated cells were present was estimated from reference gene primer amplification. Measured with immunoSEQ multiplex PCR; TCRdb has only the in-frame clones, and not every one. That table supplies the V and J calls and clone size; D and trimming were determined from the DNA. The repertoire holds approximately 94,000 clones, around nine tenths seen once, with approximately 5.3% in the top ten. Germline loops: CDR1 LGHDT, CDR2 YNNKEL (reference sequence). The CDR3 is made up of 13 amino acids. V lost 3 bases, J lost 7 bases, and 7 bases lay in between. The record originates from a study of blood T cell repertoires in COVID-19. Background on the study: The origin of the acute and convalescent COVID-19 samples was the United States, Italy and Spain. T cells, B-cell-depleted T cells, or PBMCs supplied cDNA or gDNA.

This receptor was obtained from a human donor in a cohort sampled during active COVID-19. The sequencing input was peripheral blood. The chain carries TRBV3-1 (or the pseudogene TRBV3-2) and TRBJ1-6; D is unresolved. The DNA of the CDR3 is TGTGCCAGCAGCCAGACAAGGAATTCACCCCTCCACTTT. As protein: CASSQTRNSPLHF.